This T cell receptor beta chain appears in the sequencing data of a study of blood T cell repertoires in COVID-19. Whole-study context: Specimens from acute and convalescent COVID-19 originated in the United States, Italy and Spain.

Assay used: immunoSEQ multiplex PCR; TCRdb lists only in-frame clones, some missing. The table has roughly 160,000 clones, 83% seen once; the top ten hold about 2.1%. Trimming stripped 8 bases from V and 8 bases from J, with 14 bases between. The germline gives CDR1 GTSNPN, CDR2 SVGIG (reference sequence). The CDR3 has 11 residues. The source of this sequence is a woman at least 80 years old with acute or convalescent COVID-19. This chain joins TRBV30 and TRBJ2-3; TRBD2 is a possible D gene (5 bases). The sequenced material came from peripheral blood. The CDR3 is CARKSGGTQYF. CDR3 nucleotides: TGTGCCCGGAAGAGTGGAGGTACGCAGTATTTT.